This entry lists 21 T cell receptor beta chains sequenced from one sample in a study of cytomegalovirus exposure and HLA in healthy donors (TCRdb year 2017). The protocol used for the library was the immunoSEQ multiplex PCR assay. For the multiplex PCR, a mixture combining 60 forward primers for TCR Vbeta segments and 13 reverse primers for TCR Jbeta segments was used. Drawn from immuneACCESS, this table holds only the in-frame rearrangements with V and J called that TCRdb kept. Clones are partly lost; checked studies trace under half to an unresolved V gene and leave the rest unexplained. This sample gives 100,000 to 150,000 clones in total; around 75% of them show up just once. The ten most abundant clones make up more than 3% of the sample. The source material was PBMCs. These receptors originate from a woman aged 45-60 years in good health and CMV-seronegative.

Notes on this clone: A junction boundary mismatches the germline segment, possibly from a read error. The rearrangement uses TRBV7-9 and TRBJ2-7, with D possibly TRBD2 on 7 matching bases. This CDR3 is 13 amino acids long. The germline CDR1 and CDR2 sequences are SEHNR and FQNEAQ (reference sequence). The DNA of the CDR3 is TGTTCCAGCAGCCCCGGGGGGCGAGGGGAGCAGTACTTC. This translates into CSSSPGGRGEQYF.

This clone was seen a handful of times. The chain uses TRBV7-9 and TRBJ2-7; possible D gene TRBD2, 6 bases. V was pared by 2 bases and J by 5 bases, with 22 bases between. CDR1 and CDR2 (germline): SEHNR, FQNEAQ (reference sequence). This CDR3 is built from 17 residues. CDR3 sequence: CASSLTGTPPNYDEQYF. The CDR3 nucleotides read TGTGCCAGCAGCTTAACTGGGACTCCCCCCAATTATGACGAGCAGTACTTC. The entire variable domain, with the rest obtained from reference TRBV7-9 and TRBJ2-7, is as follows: DTGVSQNPRHKITKRGQNVTFRCDPISEHNRLYWYRQTLGQGPEFLTYFQNEAQLEKSRLLSDRFSAERPKGSFSTLEIQRTEQGDSAMYLCASSLTGTPPNYDEQYFGPGTRLTVT.

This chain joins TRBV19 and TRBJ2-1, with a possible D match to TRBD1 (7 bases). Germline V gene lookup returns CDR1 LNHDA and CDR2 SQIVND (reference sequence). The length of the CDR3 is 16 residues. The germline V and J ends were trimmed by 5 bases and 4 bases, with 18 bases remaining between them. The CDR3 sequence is CASSPRGTDYYNEQFF. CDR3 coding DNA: TGTGCCAGTAGTCCCCGGGGGACAGACTATTACAATGAGCAGTTCTTC.

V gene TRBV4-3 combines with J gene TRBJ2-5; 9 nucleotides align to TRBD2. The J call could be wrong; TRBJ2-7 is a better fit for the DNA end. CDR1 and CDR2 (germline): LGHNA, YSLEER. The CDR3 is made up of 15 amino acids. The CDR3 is CASSQAAGLAYEQYF. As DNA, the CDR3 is TGCGCCAGCAGCCAAGCCGCCGGACTAGCGTACGAGCAGTACTTC.

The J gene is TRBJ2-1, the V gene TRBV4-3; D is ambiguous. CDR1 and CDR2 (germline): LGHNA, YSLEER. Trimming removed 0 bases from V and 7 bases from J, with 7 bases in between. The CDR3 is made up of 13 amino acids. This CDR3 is CASSQDDGNEQFF. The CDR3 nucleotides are TGCGCCAGCAGCCAAGATGACGGGAATGAGCAGTTCTTC.

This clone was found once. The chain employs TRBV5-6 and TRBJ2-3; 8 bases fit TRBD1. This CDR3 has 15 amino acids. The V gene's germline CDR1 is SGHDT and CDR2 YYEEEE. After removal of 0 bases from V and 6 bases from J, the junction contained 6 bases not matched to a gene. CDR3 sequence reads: CASSLGPQGADTQYF. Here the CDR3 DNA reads TGTGCCAGCAGCTTGGGACCCCAGGGGGCGGATACGCAGTATTTT.

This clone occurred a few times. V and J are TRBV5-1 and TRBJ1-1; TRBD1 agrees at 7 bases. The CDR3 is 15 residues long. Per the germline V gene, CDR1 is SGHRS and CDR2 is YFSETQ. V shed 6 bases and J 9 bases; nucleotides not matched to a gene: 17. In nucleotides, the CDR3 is TGCGCCAGCACCTCAAGCACAGGGGAAGTGGGTAAAGCTTTCTTT. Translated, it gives CASTSSTGEVGKAFF.

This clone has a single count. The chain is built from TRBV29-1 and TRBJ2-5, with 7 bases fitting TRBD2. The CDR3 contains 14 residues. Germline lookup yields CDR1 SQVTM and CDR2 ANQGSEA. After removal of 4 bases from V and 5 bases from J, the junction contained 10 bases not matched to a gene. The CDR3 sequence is CSVVPAGRGETQYF. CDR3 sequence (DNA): TGCAGCGTTGTCCCGGCAGGGAGGGGTGAGACCCAGTACTTC.

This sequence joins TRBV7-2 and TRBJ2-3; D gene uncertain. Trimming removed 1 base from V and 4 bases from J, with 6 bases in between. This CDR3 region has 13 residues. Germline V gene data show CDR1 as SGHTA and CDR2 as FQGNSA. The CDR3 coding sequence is TGTGCCAGCAGCTTAGTCCGCGCAGATACGCAGTATTTT. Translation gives CASSLVRADTQYF.

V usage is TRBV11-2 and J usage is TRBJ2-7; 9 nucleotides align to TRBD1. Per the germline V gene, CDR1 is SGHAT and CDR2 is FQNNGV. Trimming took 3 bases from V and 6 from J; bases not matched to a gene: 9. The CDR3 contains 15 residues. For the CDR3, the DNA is TGTGCCAGCAGCTTGGGTGGACAGGGGACGTCCGAGCAGTACTTC. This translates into CASSLGGQGTSEQYF.

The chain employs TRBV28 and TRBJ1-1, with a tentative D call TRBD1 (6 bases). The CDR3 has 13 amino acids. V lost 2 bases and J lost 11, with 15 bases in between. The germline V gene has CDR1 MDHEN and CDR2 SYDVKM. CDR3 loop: CASSLTGLTVAFF. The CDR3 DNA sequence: TGTGCCAGCAGTTTAACAGGGTTGACGGTCGCTTTCTTT.

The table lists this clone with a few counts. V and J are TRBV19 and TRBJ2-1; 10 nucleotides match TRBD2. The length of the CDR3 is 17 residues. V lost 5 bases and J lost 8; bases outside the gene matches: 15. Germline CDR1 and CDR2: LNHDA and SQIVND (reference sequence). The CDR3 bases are TGTGCCAGTAGTGGACCCGGGACTAGCGCTAAGTCTTATGAGCAGTTCTTC. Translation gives CASSGPGTSAKSYEQFF.

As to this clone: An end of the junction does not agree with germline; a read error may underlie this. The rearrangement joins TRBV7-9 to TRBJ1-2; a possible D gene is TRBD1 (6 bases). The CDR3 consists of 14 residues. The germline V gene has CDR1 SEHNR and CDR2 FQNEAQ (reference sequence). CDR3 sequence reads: CSSSLSGQSYGYTF. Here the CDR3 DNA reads TGTTCCAGCAGCTTATCCGGACAGAGCTATGGCTACACCTTC.

CDR3 sequence: CASSLWRQGAGNEQYF. The DNA for the CDR3 is TGTGCCAGCAGTTTATGGAGACAGGGTGCGGGGAACGAGCAGTACTTC. This chain links TRBV28 with TRBJ2-5; TRBD1 might be the D (7 bases). The DNA end is more similar to TRBJ2-7, so the J call may be wrong. Germline V gene sequence: CDR1 MDHEN, CDR2 SYDVKM. This CDR3 comprises 16 residues.

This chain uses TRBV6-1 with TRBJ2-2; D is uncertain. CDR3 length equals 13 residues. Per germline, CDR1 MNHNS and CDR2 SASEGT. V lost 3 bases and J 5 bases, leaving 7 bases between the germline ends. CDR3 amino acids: CASSEQATGELFF. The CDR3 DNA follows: TGTGCCAGCAGTGAGCAGGCTACCGGGGAGCTGTTTTTT.

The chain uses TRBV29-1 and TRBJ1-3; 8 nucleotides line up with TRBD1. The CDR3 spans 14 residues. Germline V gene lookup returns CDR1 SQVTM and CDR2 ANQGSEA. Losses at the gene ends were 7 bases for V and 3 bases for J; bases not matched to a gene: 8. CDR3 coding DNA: TGCAGCGCCACCCAGGGGGCAGTTGGAAACACCATATATTTT. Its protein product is CSATQGAVGNTIYF. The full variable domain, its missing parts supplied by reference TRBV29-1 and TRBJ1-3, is SAVISQKPSRDICQRGTSLTIQCQVDSQVTMMFWYRQQPGQSLTLIATANQGSEATYESGFVIDKFPISRPNLTFSTLTVSNMSPEDSSIYLCSATQGAVGNTIYFGEGSWLTVV.

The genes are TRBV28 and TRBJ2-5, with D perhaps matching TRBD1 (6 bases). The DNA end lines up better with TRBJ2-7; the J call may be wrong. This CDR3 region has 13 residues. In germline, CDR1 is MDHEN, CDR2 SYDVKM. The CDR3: CASNQDSPYEQYF. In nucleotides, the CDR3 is TGTGCCAGCAACCAGGACAGCCCCTACGAGCAGTACTTC.

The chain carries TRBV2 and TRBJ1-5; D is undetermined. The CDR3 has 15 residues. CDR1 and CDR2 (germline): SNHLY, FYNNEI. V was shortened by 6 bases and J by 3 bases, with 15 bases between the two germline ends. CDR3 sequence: CASRERGGLNQPQHF. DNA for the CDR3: TGTGCCAGCAGGGAACGGGGTGGCCTCAATCAGCCCCAGCATTTT.

The CDR3 DNA reads TGTGCCAGCACCCACAGGATCCAAGAGACCCAGTACTTC. Translated, it gives CASTHRIQETQYF. The chain couples TRBV28 to TRBJ2-5, with D tentatively TRBD1 (5 bases). V dropped 7 bases and J dropped 1 base, with 10 bases sitting between them. The germline V gene encodes CDR1 MDHEN and CDR2 SYDVKM. The CDR3 is 13 residues long.

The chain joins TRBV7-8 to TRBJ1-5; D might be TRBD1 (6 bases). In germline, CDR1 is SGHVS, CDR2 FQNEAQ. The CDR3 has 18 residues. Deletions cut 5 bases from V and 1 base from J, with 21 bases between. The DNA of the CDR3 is TGTGCCAGCAGCCTCGTCGCCAGGGGCGAGGGCAGCAATCAGCCCCAGCATTTT. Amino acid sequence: CASSLVARGEGSNQPQHF.

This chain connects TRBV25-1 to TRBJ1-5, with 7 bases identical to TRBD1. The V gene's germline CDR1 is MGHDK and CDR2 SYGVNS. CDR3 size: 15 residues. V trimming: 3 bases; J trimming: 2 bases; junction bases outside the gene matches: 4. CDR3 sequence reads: CASSDGDRGNQPQHF. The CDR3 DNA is TGTGCCAGCAGTGATGGTGACAGGGGCAATCAGCCCCAGCATTTT.